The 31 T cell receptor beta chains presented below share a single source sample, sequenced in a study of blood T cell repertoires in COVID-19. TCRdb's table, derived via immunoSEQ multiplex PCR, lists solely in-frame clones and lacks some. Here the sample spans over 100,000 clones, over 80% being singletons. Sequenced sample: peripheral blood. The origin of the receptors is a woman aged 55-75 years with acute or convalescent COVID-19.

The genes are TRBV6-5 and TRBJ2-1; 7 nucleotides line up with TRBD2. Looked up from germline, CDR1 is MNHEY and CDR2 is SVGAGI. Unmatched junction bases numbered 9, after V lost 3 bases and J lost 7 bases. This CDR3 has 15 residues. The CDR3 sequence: CASSYNQAGMNEQFF. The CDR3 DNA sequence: TGTGCCAGCAGTTATAATCAAGCGGGGATGAATGAGCAGTTCTTC.

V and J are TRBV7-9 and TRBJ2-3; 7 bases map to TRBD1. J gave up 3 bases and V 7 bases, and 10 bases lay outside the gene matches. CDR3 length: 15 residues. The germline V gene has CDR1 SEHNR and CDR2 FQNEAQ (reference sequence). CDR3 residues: CASNSRTGTTDTQYF. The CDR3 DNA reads TGTGCCAGCAACTCGAGGACAGGAACTACAGATACGCAGTATTTT. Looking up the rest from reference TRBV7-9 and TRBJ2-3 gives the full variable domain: DTGVSQNPRHKITKRGQNVTFRCDPISEHNRLYWYRQTLGQGPEFLTYFQNEAQLEKSRLLSDRFSAERPKGSFSTLEIQRTEQGDSAMYLCASNSRTGTTDTQYFGPGTRLTVL.

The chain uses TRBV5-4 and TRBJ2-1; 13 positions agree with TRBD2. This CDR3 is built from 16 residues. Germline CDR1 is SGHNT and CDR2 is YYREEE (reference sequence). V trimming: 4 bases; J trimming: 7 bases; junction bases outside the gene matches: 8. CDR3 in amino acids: CASSPGGLAGDNEQFF. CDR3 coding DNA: TGTGCCAGCAGCCCCGGCGGACTAGCGGGAGATAATGAGCAGTTCTTC.

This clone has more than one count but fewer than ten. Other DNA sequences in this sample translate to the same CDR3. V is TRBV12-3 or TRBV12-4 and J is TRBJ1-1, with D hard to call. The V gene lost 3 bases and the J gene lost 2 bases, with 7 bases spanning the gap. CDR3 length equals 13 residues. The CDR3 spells CASSFEVNTEAFF. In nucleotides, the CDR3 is TGTGCCAGCAGTTTTGAGGTCAACACTGAAGCTTTCTTT.

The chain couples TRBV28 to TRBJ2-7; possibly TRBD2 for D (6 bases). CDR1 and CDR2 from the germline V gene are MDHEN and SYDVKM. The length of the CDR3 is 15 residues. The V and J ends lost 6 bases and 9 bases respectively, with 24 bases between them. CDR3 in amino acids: CASSPRRPTSIRQYF. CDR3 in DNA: TGTGCCAGCAGCCCGCGGCGCCCGACTAGTATACGGCAGTACTTC.

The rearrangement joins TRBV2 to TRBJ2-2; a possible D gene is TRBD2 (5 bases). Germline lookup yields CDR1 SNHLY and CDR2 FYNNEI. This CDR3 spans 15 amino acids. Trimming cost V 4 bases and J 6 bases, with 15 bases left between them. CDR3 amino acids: CASSGIRRASGELFF. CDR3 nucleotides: TGTGCCAGCAGTGGGATTAGGCGGGCCTCCGGGGAGCTGTTTTTT.

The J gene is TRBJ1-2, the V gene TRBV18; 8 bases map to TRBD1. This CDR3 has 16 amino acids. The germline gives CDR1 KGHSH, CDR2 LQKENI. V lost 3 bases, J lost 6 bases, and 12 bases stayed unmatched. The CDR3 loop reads CASSPGQGAMSHGYTF. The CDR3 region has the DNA TGTGCCAGCTCACCTGGGCAGGGGGCGATGTCTCATGGCTACACCTTC.

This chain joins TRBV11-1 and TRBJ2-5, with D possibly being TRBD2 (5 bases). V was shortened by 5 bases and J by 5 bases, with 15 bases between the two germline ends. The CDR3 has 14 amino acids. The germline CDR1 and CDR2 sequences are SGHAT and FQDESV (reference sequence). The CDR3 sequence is CASSKRRSTETQYF. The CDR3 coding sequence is TGTGCCAGCAGCAAACGGAGGTCTACTGAGACCCAGTACTTC. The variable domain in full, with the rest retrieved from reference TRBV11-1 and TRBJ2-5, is EAEVAQSPRYKITEKSQAVAFWCDPISGHATLYWYRQILGQGPELLVQFQDESVVDDSQLPKDRFSAERLKGVDSTLKIQPAELGDSAMYLCASSKRRSTETQYFGPGTRLLVL.

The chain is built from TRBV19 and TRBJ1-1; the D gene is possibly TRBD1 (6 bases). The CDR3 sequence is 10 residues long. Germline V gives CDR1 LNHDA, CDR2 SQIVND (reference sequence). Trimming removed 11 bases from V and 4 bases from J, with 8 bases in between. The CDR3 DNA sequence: TGTGCCGAGGGGGTCACTGAAGCTTTCTTT. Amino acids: CAEGVTEAFF.

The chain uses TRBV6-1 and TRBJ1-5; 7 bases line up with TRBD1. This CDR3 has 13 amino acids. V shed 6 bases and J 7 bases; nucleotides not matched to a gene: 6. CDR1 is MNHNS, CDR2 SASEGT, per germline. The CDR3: CASRKTGRQPQHF. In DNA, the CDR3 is TGTGCCAGCAGGAAGACAGGGAGACAGCCCCAGCATTTT.

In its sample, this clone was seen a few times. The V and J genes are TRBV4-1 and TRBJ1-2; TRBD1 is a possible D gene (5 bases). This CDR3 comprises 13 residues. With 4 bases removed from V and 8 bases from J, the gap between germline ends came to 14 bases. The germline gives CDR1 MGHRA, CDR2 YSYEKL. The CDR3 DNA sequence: TGCGCCAGCAGCCGAACCAGGGATGGCGGCTACACCTTC. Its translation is CASSRTRDGGYTF.

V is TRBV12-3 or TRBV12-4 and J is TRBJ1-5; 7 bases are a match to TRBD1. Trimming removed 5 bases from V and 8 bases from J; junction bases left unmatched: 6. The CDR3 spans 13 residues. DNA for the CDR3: TGTGCCAGCAGTCAAGTGACAGGGAAGCCCCAGCATTTT. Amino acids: CASSQVTGKPQHF.

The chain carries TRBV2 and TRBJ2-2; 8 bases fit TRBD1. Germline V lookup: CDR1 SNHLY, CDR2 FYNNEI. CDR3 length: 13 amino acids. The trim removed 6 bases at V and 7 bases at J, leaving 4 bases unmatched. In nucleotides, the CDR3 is TGTGCCAGCAGCAGGGGGCCTAGCGGGGAGCTGTTTTTT. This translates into CASSRGPSGELFF.

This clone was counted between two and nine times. This CDR3 is CASSLDSLNTEAFF. The CDR3 region has the DNA TGTGCCAGCAGCTTGGACAGCCTGAACACTGAAGCTTTCTTT. The chain combines TRBV5-4 with TRBJ1-1; no clear D gene. The CDR3 is made up of 14 amino acids. Germline V CDR1 and CDR2: SGHNT, YYREEE (reference sequence). V dropped 0 bases and J dropped 0 bases, with 6 bases sitting between them. Looking up the rest from reference TRBV5-4 and TRBJ1-1 gives the full variable domain: ETGVTQSPTHLIKTRGQQVTLRCSSQSGHNTVSWYQQALGQGPQFIFQYYREEENGRGNFPPRFSGLQFPNYSSELNVNALELDDSALYLCASSLDSLNTEAFFGQGTRLTVV.

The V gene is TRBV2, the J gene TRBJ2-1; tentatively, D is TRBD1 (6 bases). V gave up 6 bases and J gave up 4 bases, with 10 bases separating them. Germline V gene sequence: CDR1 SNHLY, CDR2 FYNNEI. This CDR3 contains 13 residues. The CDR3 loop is CASSDGQYNEQFF. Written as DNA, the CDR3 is TGTGCCAGCAGCGATGGACAGTACAATGAGCAGTTCTTC.

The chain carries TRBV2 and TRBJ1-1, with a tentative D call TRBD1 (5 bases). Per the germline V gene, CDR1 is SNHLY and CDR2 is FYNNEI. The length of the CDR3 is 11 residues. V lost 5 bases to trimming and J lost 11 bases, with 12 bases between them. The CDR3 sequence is CASSRGVSAFF. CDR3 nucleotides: TGTGCCAGCAGTCGGGGGGTCTCGGCTTTCTTT.

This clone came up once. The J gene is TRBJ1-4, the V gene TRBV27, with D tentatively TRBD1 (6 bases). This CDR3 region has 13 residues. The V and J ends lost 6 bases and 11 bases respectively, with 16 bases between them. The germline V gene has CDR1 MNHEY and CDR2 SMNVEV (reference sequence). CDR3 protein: CASSHSQGGKLFF. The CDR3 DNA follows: TGTGCCAGCAGCCACTCACAGGGTGGGAAACTGTTTTTT.

CDR3 sequence: CASSQDLQGNQPQHF. DNA for the CDR3: TGCGCCAGCAGCCAAGATTTGCAGGGCAATCAGCCCCAGCATTTT. The V call is TRBV4-3, the J call TRBJ1-5, with D unresolved. Trimming stripped 0 bases from V and 2 bases from J, with 8 bases between. The length of the CDR3 is 15 residues. The germline V gene encodes CDR1 LGHNA and CDR2 YSLEER.

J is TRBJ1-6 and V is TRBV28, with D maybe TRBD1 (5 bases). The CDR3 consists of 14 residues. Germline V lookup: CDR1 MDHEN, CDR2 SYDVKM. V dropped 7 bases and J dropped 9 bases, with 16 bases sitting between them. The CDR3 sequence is CASTQWGGRSPLHF. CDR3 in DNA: TGTGCCAGCACCCAATGGGGGGGACGTTCACCCCTCCACTTT.

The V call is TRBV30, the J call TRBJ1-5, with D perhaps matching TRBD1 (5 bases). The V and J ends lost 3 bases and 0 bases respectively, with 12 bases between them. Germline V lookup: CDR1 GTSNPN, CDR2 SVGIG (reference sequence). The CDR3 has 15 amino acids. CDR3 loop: CAWRQGGNSNQPQHF. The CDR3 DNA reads TGTGCCTGGAGGCAGGGCGGGAATAGCAATCAGCCCCAGCATTTT.

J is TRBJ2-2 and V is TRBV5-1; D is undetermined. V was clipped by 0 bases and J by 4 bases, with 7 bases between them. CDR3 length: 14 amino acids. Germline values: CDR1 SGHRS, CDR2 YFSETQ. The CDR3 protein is CASSLGQSTGELFF. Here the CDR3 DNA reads TGCGCCAGCAGCTTGGGGCAGTCCACCGGGGAGCTGTTTTTT.

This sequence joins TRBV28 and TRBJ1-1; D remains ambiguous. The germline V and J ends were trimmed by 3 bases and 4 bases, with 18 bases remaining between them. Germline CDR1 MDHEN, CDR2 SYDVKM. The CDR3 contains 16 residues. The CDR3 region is CASSFVYRAFGTEAFF. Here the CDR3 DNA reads TGTGCCAGCAGTTTCGTTTACAGAGCCTTTGGCACTGAAGCTTTCTTT.

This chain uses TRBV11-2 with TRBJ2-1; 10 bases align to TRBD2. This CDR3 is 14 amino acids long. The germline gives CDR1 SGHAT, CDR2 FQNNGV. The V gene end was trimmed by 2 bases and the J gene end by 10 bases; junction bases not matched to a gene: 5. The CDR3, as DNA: TGTGCCAGCAGCTTATCTAGCGGGAGTTACGAGCAGTTCTTC. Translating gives CASSLSSGSYEQFF.

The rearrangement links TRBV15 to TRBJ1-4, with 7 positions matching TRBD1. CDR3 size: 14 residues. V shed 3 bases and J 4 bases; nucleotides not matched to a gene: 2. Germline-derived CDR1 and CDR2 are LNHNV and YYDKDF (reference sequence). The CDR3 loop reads CATSRGQLNEKLFF. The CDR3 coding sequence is TGTGCCACCAGCAGGGGACAGCTTAATGAAAAACTGTTTTTT.

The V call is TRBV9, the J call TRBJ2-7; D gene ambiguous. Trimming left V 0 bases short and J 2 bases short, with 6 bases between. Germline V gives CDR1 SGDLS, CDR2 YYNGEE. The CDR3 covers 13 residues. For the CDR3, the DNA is TGTGCCAGCAGCGTAGGCGGTACCTACGAGCAGTACTTC. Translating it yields CASSVGGTYEQYF.

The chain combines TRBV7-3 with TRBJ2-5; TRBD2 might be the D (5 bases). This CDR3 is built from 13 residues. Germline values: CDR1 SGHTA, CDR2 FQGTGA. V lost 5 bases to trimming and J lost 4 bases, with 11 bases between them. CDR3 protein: CASSHGVRETQYF. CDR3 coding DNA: TGTGCCAGCAGCCACGGGGTTCGAGAGACCCAGTACTTC.

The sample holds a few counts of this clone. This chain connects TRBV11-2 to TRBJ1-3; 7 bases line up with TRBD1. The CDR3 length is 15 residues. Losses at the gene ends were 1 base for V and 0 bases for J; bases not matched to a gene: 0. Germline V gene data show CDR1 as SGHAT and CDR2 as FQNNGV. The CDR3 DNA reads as TGTGCCAGCAGCTTAGGACAGGGCTCTGGAAACACCATATATTTT. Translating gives CASSLGQGSGNTIYF.

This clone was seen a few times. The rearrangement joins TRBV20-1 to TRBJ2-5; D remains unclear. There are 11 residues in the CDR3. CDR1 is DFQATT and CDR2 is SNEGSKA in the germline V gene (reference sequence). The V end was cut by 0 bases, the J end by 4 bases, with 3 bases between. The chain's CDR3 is CSARDRETQYF. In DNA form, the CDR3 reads TGCAGTGCTAGAGATCGAGAGACCCAGTACTTC.

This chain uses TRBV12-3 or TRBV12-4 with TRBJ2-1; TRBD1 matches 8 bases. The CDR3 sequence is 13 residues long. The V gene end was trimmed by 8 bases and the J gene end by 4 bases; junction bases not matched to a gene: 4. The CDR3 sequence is CASSGGAYNEQFF. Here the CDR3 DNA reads TGTGCCAGCTCAGGGGGCGCGTACAATGAGCAGTTCTTC.

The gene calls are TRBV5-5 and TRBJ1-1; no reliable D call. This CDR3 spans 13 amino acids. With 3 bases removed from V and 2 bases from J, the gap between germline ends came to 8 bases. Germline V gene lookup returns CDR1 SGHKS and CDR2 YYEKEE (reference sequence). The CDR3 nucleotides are TGTGCCAGCAGCTCCAGCGCAAACACTGAAGCTTTCTTT. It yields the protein CASSSSANTEAFF.

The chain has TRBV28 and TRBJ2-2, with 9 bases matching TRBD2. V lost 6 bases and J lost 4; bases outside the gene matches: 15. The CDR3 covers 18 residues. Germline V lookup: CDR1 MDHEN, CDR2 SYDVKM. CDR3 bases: TGTGCCAGCAGCCCCATCCTCGGCGCGGGAGGGGGCACCGGGGAGCTGTTTTTT. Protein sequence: CASSPILGAGGGTGELFF.